A selection of T cell receptor beta chains follows, all from one sample in a study of OX40 agonist ivuxolimab in advanced cancers. Generated by immunoSEQ multiplex PCR, the TCRdb table keeps only in-frame clones and is missing some. The table lists around 70,000 clones, 75% to 95% of them singletons. Sequencing used CD4+ or CD8+ T cells sorted from blood, obtained in a trial of the OX40 agonist ivuxolimab. The receptor set was obtained from an adult with an advanced solid tumor such as melanoma, head and neck, liver or kidney cancer. The conserved cysteine and the conserved F or W are not part of the CDR3 here.

>TRBV6-5|TRBJ1-5
ASSTPGGPQH
>TRBV27|TRBJ2-1
ASSFRDSSYNEQF
>TRBV7-3|TRBJ2-3
ASSLGPPGTDTQY
>TRBV2|TRBJ2-5
ASSEVRGQGLGEQY
>TRBV5-1|TRBJ2-1
ASSLPRQVWNEQF
>TRBV11-1|TRBJ2-1
ASSVGLAGANEQF
>TRBV6-5|TRBJ2-5
AIMDQIGTQY
>TRBV9|TRBJ2-3
ASSVGPSGGADTQY
>TRBV7-9|TRBJ2-1
ASSPILAGGLHEQF
>TRBV6-1|TRBJ2-3
ASSEGASGSPDTQY
>TRBV2|TRBJ1-2
ASSDLGSYGYT
>TRBV30|TRBJ2-3
AWNEETHTDTQY
>TRBV11-3|TRBJ2-1
ASSMGNPARQF
>TRBV10-3|TRBJ1-6
AISQTDKNSPLH
>TRBV7-3|TRBJ2-5
ASSSGAQETQY
>TRBV2|TRBJ2-7
ASRGGLAGLREQY
>TRBV11-2|TRBJ2-7
ASSLRRQPSYEQY
>TRBV4-2|TRBJ2-7
ASSGNVGQGSSYEQY
>TRBV2|TRBJ1-2
ASSVTGDPPNYGYT
>TRBV5-6|TRBJ2-3
ASSLVQLTDTQY
>TRBV18|TRBJ2-5
ASSPREKETQY
>TRBV5-1|TRBJ2-2
ASSLEQVGELF
>TRBV6-5|TRBJ2-1
ASSQPGTVHNEQF
>TRBV11-2|TRBJ1-1
ASSPRGTGWTEAF
>TRBV7-9|TRBJ2-3
ASSVTVGGADTQY
>TRBV7-3|TRBJ2-6
ASSLVGSTGVNSGANVLT
>TRBV30|TRBJ1-1
AWSVTGSNEAF
>TRBV6-1|TRBJ1-1
ASSGWTALNTEAF
>TRBV10-2|TRBJ1-5
ASSEPQGQVSNQPQH
>TRBV2|TRBJ1-6
ASSTTGGASSPLH
>TRBV11-3|TRBJ2-3
ASSFGLAGDTDTQY
>TRBV6-5|TRBJ2-2
ASSYETDTGELF
>TRBV6-5|TRBJ2-2
ASSYTVSAYTGELF
>TRBV6-6|TRBJ1-4
ASSYQEAGTAT
>TRBV6-6|TRBJ2-7
ASTRQGASEQY
>TRBV18|TRBJ1-6
ASSASTGGSPLH
>TRBV19|TRBJ2-7
ASSIAARGSYEQY
>TRBV6-5|TRBJ1-6
ASSPGPNSPLH
>TRBV6-1|TRBJ1-2
ASSLDRANYGYT
>TRBV6-5|TRBJ1-1
ASSSTNKGGNTEAF
>TRBV4-1|TRBJ1-3
ASSQDRWANSGNTIY
>TRBV11-3|TRBJ1-1
ASSSGTGENTEAF
>TRBV6-6|TRBJ2-7
ASSTRGTYEQY